The 32 T cell receptor beta chains in this list originate from one sample, sequenced in a study of blood T cell repertoires in COVID-19. The repertoire was sequenced with immunoSEQ multiplex PCR; TCRdb's copy has only in-frame clones and lacks some. This table holds around 90,000 clones, 70% to 90% found once. The sequencing sample was made of peripheral blood. These receptors were taken from a man in his fifties or sixties with COVID-19, enrolled during active disease.

This chain's CDR3 is CASSQVFVSGRGNTIYF. The CDR3, as DNA: TGTGCCAGCAGCCAAGTTTTCGTCTCAGGGAGGGGAAACACCATATATTTT. The chain carries TRBV3-1 (or the pseudogene TRBV3-2) and TRBJ1-3; the D gene is possibly TRBD1 (5 bases). Germline assignment: CDR1 LGHDT and CDR2 YNNKEL (reference sequence). The CDR3 extends over 17 amino acids. Trimming shortened V by 1 base and J by 4 bases, and 17 bases separated the two germline ends.

This clone was recorded a few times. The chain couples TRBV3-1 (or the pseudogene TRBV3-2) to TRBJ1-6; D not certain. Looked up from germline, CDR1 is LGHDT and CDR2 is YNNKEL (reference sequence). V was clipped by 3 bases and J by 8 bases, with 8 bases between them. The CDR3 has 13 residues. Here the CDR3 DNA reads TGTGCCAGCAGCCAGGTCCCGGATTCACCCCTCCACTTT. Amino acids: CASSQVPDSPLHF.

This sequence joins TRBV5-1 and TRBJ1-1, with 8 bases identical to TRBD1. Germline CDR1 and CDR2: SGHRS and YFSETQ. The V gene end was trimmed by 0 bases and the J gene end by 5 bases; junction bases not matched to a gene: 3. This CDR3 has 14 amino acids. The CDR3 bases are TGCGCCAGCAGCTTGGAAACAGGGGGTACTGAAGCTTTCTTT. Protein product: CASSLETGGTEAFF.

V is TRBV30 and J is TRBJ2-1, with unresolved D. The CDR3 runs to 13 residues. V was shortened by 6 bases and J by 0 bases, with 9 bases between the two germline ends. Looked up from germline, CDR1 is GTSNPN and CDR2 is SVGIG (reference sequence). The chain's CDR3 is CACVLSSYNEQFF. CDR3 sequence (DNA): TGTGCCTGCGTCCTGAGCTCCTACAATGAGCAGTTCTTC.

The rearrangement uses TRBV27 and TRBJ1-5; D is undetermined. CDR1 and CDR2 from the germline V gene are MNHEY and SMNVEV (reference sequence). Between the trimmed V and J ends, which lost 6 bases and 2 bases, there was a span of 11 bases. This CDR3 contains 14 residues. The CDR3 bases are TGTGCCAGCAGGCCCGGGATGGGCAATCAGCCCCAGCATTTT. This encodes CASRPGMGNQPQHF.

The chain uses TRBV18 and TRBJ1-5; the match to TRBD1 covers 7 bases. The germline CDR1 and CDR2 sequences are KGHSH and LQKENI. Trimming at V came to 5 bases and at J to 9 bases, leaving 13 bases not matched to a gene. The CDR3 totals 15 residues. The CDR3 loop is CASSSHGTELWPQHF. DNA of the CDR3: TGTGCCAGCTCATCCCACGGGACAGAGTTGTGGCCCCAGCATTTT.

The rearrangement links TRBV6-1 to TRBJ1-3; the D gene is possibly TRBD1 (6 bases). Trimming removed 3 bases from V and 2 bases from J, with 14 bases in between. The CDR3 spans 16 residues. Per germline, CDR1 MNHNS and CDR2 SASEGT. In nucleotides, the CDR3 is TGTGCCAGCAGTGATTCACTGGGGGCAGCTGGAAACACCATATATTTT. Its translation: CASSDSLGAAGNTIYF.

The CDR3 region has the DNA TGTGCCAGCAGCGTGGGGGGGCTCCACGAGCAGTACTTC. This codes for CASSVGGLHEQYF. The rearrangement uses TRBV9 and TRBJ2-7; possible D gene TRBD2, 7 bases. With 2 bases removed from V and 5 bases from J, the gap between germline ends came to 11 bases. The length of the CDR3 is 13 residues. Germline loops: CDR1 SGDLS, CDR2 YYNGEE.

V and J are TRBV10-3 and TRBJ1-5; D might be TRBD1 (6 bases). V lost 2 bases to trimming and J lost 1 base, with 12 bases between them. CDR3 size: 16 residues. Per germline, CDR1 ENHRY and CDR2 SYGVKD. The CDR3 DNA reads as TGTGCCATCAGTGAGGGACAGCTTGGAAGCAATCAGCCCCAGCATTTT. It translates to CAISEGQLGSNQPQHF.

The chain carries TRBV11-3 and TRBJ1-3; D perhaps matches TRBD1 (6 bases). The CDR3 is made up of 15 amino acids. Between the trimmed V and J ends, which lost 2 bases and 3 bases, there was a span of 11 bases. The germline V gene encodes CDR1 SGHNT and CDR2 YENEEA. The CDR3 region is CASSLLGASGNTIYF. For the CDR3, the DNA is TGTGCCAGCAGCTTACTGGGGGCAAGTGGAAACACCATATATTTT. Based on the CDR3 plus reference TRBV11-3 and TRBJ1-3, the full variable domain is EAGVVQSPRYKIIEKKQPVAFWCNPISGHNTLYWYLQNLGQGPELLIRYENEEAVDDSQLPKDRFSAERLKGVDSTLKIQPAELGDSAVYLCASSLLGASGNTIYFGEGSWLTVV.

The rearrangement joins TRBV5-4 to TRBJ1-1, with TRBD1 as a possible D gene (6 bases). The CDR3 has 14 amino acids. V was cut by 4 bases and J by 1 base, with 11 bases left in between. CDR1 and CDR2 from the germline V gene are SGHNT and YYREEE (reference sequence). DNA of the CDR3: TGTGCCAGCAGCGTGGGGGCTGGGAACACTGAAGCTTTCTTT. This translates into CASSVGAGNTEAFF.

The chain employs TRBV5-1 and TRBJ1-1, with TRBD1 as a possible D gene (5 bases). The CDR3 sequence is 15 residues long. Trimming took 0 bases from V and 4 from J, leaving 13 bases between them. Germline CDR1 reads SGHRS; CDR2 reads YFSETQ. CDR3 in amino acids: CASSLEPGVATEAFF. CDR3 in DNA: TGCGCCAGCAGCTTGGAGCCGGGGGTGGCCACTGAAGCTTTCTTT.

The chain recombines TRBV7-8 with TRBJ1-2; D might be TRBD1 (5 bases). The V end lost 2 bases, the J end lost 5 bases, and 24 bases lay between the germline ends. CDR1 is SGHVS, CDR2 FQNEAQ, per germline. The CDR3 has 18 residues. CDR3 DNA: TGTGCCAGCAGCTTAAGTTTAGAACGGCAGGGCGGTCGGTATGGCTACACCTTC. It codes for CASSLSLERQGGRYGYTF.

The chain uses TRBV5-1 and TRBJ1-1, with 7 bases matching TRBD1. The CDR3 runs to 14 residues. Germline V CDR1 and CDR2: SGHRS, YFSETQ. V dropped 4 bases and J dropped 5; count of bases not matched to a gene: 8. The CDR3 here is CASSALGQKTEAFF. In DNA form, the CDR3 reads TGCGCCAGCAGCGCACTGGGACAGAAGACTGAAGCTTTCTTT.

This clone occurred a few times. The chain links TRBV4-1 to TRBJ1-5, with TRBD1 identical over 8 bases. The J segment lost 6 bases and the V segment lost 0 bases, leaving 4 bases of the junction unmatched. Germline-derived CDR1 and CDR2 are MGHRA and YSYEKL. The CDR3 covers 15 residues. The DNA of the CDR3 is TGCGCCAGCAGCCAAGAGGCAGGGGGCTTTCAGCCCCAGCATTTT. Its protein product is CASSQEAGGFQPQHF.

DNA of the CDR3: TGTGCCAGTAGCACGGGTCGATACAGCAATCAGCCCCAGCATTTT. Translated, it gives CASSTGRYSNQPQHF. The V and J genes are TRBV19 and TRBJ1-5; D ambiguous. Trimming removed 6 bases at V and 1 base at J, with 13 bases between. Germline V gene sequence: CDR1 LNHDA, CDR2 SQIVND (reference sequence). The CDR3 is 15 amino acids. Using reference TRBV19 and TRBJ1-5 for the parts outside the CDR3, the full variable domain is DGGITQSPKYLFRKEGQNVTLSCEQNLNHDAMYWYRQDPGQGLRLIYYSQIVNDFQKGDIAEGYSVSREKKESFPLTVTSAQKNPTAFYLCASSTGRYSNQPQHFGDGTRLSIL.

This clone was detected only once. The chain combines TRBV12-3 or TRBV12-4 with TRBJ2-7; D call uncertain. The V gene lost 6 bases and the J gene lost 4 bases, with 13 bases spanning the gap. CDR3 length: 13 amino acids. CDR3 amino acids: CASSLTGLYEQYF. The CDR3 nucleotides are TGTGCCAGCAGCCTTACCGGGTTGTACGAGCAGTACTTC.

This chain connects TRBV5-1 to TRBJ2-3; the match to TRBD2 covers 12 bases. This CDR3 contains 15 residues. V gave up 4 bases and J gave up 8 bases; unmatched junction bases: 8. Germline V gene lookup returns CDR1 SGHRS and CDR2 YFSETQ. The CDR3 loop reads CASSRTSGVQGTQYF. The CDR3 DNA reads TGCGCCAGCAGCCGGACTAGCGGGGTTCAGGGTACGCAGTATTTT. Complete variable domain (other parts from reference TRBV5-1 and TRBJ2-3): KAGVTQTPRYLIKTRGQQVTLSCSPISGHRSVSWYQQTPGQGLQFLFEYFSETQRNKGNFPGRFSGRQFSNSRSEMNVSTLELGDSALYLCASSRTSGVQGTQYFGPGTRLTVL.

This chain connects TRBV20-1 to TRBJ1-2, with D unclear. The ends were cut back, 3 bases at V and 3 bases at J, with 8 bases in the middle. The CDR3 is 12 residues long. Germline loops: CDR1 DFQATT, CDR2 SNEGSKA (reference sequence). This CDR3 is CSASRHHYGYTF. The CDR3 nucleotides are TGCAGTGCTAGTCGACACCACTATGGCTACACCTTC.

This clone appeared once. This sequence joins TRBV30 and TRBJ1-4, with D possibly TRBD1 on 5 matching bases. Germline V gene data show CDR1 as GTSNPN and CDR2 as SVGIG (reference sequence). Trimming took off 8 bases at V and 0 bases at J, with 16 bases between the two ends. CDR3 length: 15 amino acids. The CDR3 coding sequence is TGTGCCGGGACCCCGGGTCTTGCAACTAATGAAAAACTGTTTTTT. Protein sequence: CAGTPGLATNEKLFF.

The chain joins TRBV7-9 to TRBJ1-1; no firm D call. The CDR3 spans 17 residues. CDR1 and CDR2 (germline): SEHNR, FQNEAQ (reference sequence). Trimming took 1 base from V and 1 from J, leaving 16 bases between them. The CDR3 protein is CASSLDGVAPGNTEAFF. CDR3 bases: TGTGCCAGCAGCTTAGACGGGGTGGCCCCGGGGAACACTGAAGCTTTCTTT.

The V gene is TRBV27, the J gene TRBJ2-1; 12 bases are a match to TRBD2. V dropped 6 bases and J dropped 9; count of bases not matched to a gene: 12. The germline CDR1 and CDR2 sequences are MNHEY and SMNVEV (reference sequence). This CDR3 has 16 amino acids. CDR3 region: CASRSGLAGRWSEQFF. In nucleotides, the CDR3 is TGTGCCAGCAGATCCGGACTAGCGGGGCGGTGGAGTGAGCAGTTCTTC.

This sequence joins TRBV19 and TRBJ1-1; D unclear. V was pared by 6 bases and J by 1 base, with 9 bases between. Per germline, CDR1 LNHDA and CDR2 SQIVND (reference sequence). The CDR3 covers 13 residues. The CDR3 loop reads CASSDSGNTEAFF. CDR3 in DNA: TGTGCCAGTAGCGACTCTGGGAACACTGAAGCTTTCTTT. The variable domain in full, with the rest retrieved from reference TRBV19 and TRBJ1-1, is DGGITQSPKYLFRKEGQNVTLSCEQNLNHDAMYWYRQDPGQGLRLIYYSQIVNDFQKGDIAEGYSVSREKKESFPLTVTSAQKNPTAFYLCASSDSGNTEAFFGQGTRLTVV.

The chain couples TRBV10-3 to TRBJ1-1; D remains ambiguous. Germline lookup yields CDR1 ENHRY and CDR2 SYGVKD. Trimming removed 0 bases from V and 4 bases from J, with 15 bases in between. The length of the CDR3 is 16 residues. The CDR3 protein is CAISESSRGFTTEAFF. The CDR3 DNA reads as TGTGCCATCAGTGAGTCTAGTCGAGGTTTTACCACTGAAGCTTTCTTT.

The chain has TRBV5-1 and TRBJ2-5; 15 bases map to TRBD2. The CDR3 contains 16 residues. CDR1 and CDR2 from the germline V gene are SGHRS and YFSETQ. V trimming: 3 bases; J trimming: 6 bases; junction bases outside the gene matches: 6. The DNA for the CDR3 is TGCGCCAGCAGCTCTACGGGACTAGCGGGGGGAAAGACCCAGTACTTC. It codes for CASSSTGLAGGKTQYF.

CDR3 in DNA: TGTGCCAGCAGCTTAGATAAGGGGGTCAATGAGCAGTTCTTC. Translated: CASSLDKGVNEQFF. V gene TRBV11-2 combines with J gene TRBJ2-1, with D perhaps matching TRBD1 (6 bases). Germline assignment: CDR1 SGHAT and CDR2 FQNNGV. CDR3 size: 14 residues. V was trimmed by 0 bases and J by 6 bases, leaving 9 bases between them.

DNA for the CDR3: TGTGCCAGCAGACCGGGACTAGCGTCTAATACGCAGTATTTT. Its protein product is CASRPGLASNTQYF. The rearrangement joins TRBV6-5 to TRBJ2-3, with 10 bases that match TRBD2. V lost 6 bases, J lost 7 bases, and 7 bases stayed unmatched. CDR1 is MNHEY and CDR2 is SVGAGI in the germline V gene. The CDR3 spans 14 residues.

The V gene is TRBV5-1, the J gene TRBJ2-1, with 7 bases matching TRBD2. The V gene's germline CDR1 is SGHRS and CDR2 YFSETQ. The ends lost 0 bases at V and 4 bases at J; junction bases unmatched: 7. The CDR3 totals 16 residues. The CDR3 is CASSLEGVAGYNEQFF. The CDR3 DNA reads TGCGCCAGCAGCTTGGAAGGGGTAGCGGGTTACAATGAGCAGTTCTTC. The variable domain in full, completed from reference TRBV5-1 and TRBJ2-1, reads KAGVTQTPRYLIKTRGQQVTLSCSPISGHRSVSWYQQTPGQGLQFLFEYFSETQRNKGNFPGRFSGRQFSNSRSEMNVSTLELGDSALYLCASSLEGVAGYNEQFFGPGTRLTVL.

The V and J genes are TRBV27 and TRBJ2-1; TRBD1 might be the D (6 bases). The germline V gene has CDR1 MNHEY and CDR2 SMNVEV (reference sequence). V gave up 1 base and J gave up 3 bases, with 22 bases separating them. This CDR3 is built from 19 residues. CDR3 amino acids: CASSLYPSTRTAYYNEQFF. CDR3 nucleotide sequence: TGTGCCAGCAGTTTATACCCCTCCACCCGGACAGCCTACTACAATGAGCAGTTCTTC.

The CDR3 region has the DNA TGTGCCAGCAGCTTAACTGGGACAGGGGCTGATGGCTACACCTTC. Translating gives CASSLTGTGADGYTF. The chain links TRBV7-3 to TRBJ1-2, with 10 bases identical to TRBD1. This CDR3 region has 15 residues. J was trimmed by 6 bases and V by 0 bases; bases with no gene match: 4. CDR1 and CDR2 from the germline V gene are SGHTA and FQGTGA.

The chain joins TRBV20-1 to TRBJ1-6, with 7 bases matching TRBD1. In germline, CDR1 is DFQATT, CDR2 SNEGSKA (reference sequence). The CDR3 is 11 residues long. The V gene end was trimmed by 7 bases and the J gene end by 8 bases; junction bases not matched to a gene: 2. CDR3 nucleotide sequence: TGCAGTGTTGGGACAGATTCACCCCTCCACTTT. Translating it yields CSVGTDSPLHF.

This chain joins TRBV2 and TRBJ1-2; possible D gene TRBD1, 5 bases. The CDR3 covers 11 residues. Trimming took off 6 bases at V and 3 bases at J, with 5 bases between the two ends. The germline V gene encodes CDR1 SNHLY and CDR2 FYNNEI. CDR3 sequence reads: CASSRDYGYTF. In DNA, the CDR3 is TGTGCCAGCAGCAGGGACTATGGCTACACCTTC.